This T cell receptor beta chain is drawn from a study of sequential checkpoint blockade in melanoma. The repertoire was sequenced with immunoSEQ multiplex PCR; TCRdb's copy has only in-frame clones and lacks some. Of 9,500 to 15,000 clones in the sample, approximately 80% were seen once. Germline assignment: CDR1 LGHNA and CDR2 YSLEER. V lost 4 bases and J 0 bases, leaving 9 bases between the germline ends. This CDR3 has 14 amino acids. Treatment of the sample: randomized to nivolumab then ipilimumab (arm A) or the reverse (arm B). Material: CD8+ T cells sorted from blood (inferred from file names), obtained from a patient given nivolumab and ipilimumab in sequence. The chain carries TRBV4-3 and TRBJ1-1; D is undetermined. The receptor's source is a human donor with melanoma. The CDR3 DNA follows: TGCGCCAGCAGCCGAGGTCCCATGAACACTGAAGCTTTCTTT. Translated, it gives CASSRGPMNTEAFF.